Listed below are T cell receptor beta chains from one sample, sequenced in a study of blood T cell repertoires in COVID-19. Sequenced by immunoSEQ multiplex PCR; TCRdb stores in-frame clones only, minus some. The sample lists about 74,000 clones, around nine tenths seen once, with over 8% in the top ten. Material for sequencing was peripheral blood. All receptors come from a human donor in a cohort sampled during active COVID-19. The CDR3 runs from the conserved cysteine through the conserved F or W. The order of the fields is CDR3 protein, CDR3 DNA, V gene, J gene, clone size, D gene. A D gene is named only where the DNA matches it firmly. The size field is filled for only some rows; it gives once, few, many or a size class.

cdr3_aa: CASSRTGSHEQYF
cdr3_nt: TGTGCCAGCAGTAGGACAGGGTCCCACGAGCAGTACTTC
v_call: TRBV2
j_call: TRBJ2-7
clone_size: .
d_call: TRBD1

cdr3_aa: CASSETVGRPEKLFF
cdr3_nt: TGTGCCAGCAGTGAAACAGTAGGAAGACCTGAAAAACTGTTTTTT
v_call: TRBV2
j_call: TRBJ1-4
clone_size: .
d_call: .

cdr3_aa: CASSVAVLPGELFF
cdr3_nt: TGTGCCAGCAGCGTAGCCGTCCTCCCCGGGGAGCTGTTTTTT
v_call: TRBV9
j_call: TRBJ2-2
clone_size: .
d_call: .

cdr3_aa: CSVGTGAGGELFF
cdr3_nt: TGCAGCGTTGGGACAGGGGCTGGCGGGGAGCTGTTTTTT
v_call: TRBV29-1
j_call: TRBJ2-2
clone_size: few
d_call: TRBD1

cdr3_aa: CASSGRRLAQETQYF
cdr3_nt: TGCGCCAGCAGTGGGCGAAGACTAGCACAAGAGACCCAGTACTTC
v_call: TRBV10-2
j_call: TRBJ2-5
clone_size: once
d_call: TRBD2

cdr3_aa: CASRPGSGVAFF
cdr3_nt: TGTGCCAGCAGACCCGGGTCAGGGGTGGCTTTCTTT
v_call: TRBV28
j_call: TRBJ1-1
clone_size: .
d_call: .

cdr3_aa: CASSQPLPQGASNEQFF
cdr3_nt: TGCGCCAGCAGTCAACCATTACCACAGGGGGCTAGCAATGAGCAGTTCTTC
v_call: TRBV23-1
j_call: TRBJ2-1
clone_size: .
d_call: TRBD1

cdr3_aa: CATSNLQGDRSSLNTEAFF
cdr3_nt: TGTGCCACCAGTAACCTCCAAGGGGACAGATCTTCCTTGAACACTGAAGCTTTCTTT
v_call: TRBV24-1
j_call: TRBJ1-1
clone_size: .
d_call: TRBD1

cdr3_aa: CASSSTGGRNQPQHF
cdr3_nt: TGTGCCAGCAGTTCCACAGGGGGCCGCAATCAGCCCCAGCATTTT
v_call: TRBV7-2
j_call: TRBJ1-5
clone_size: .
d_call: TRBD1

cdr3_aa: CASSLWGAGTEAFF
cdr3_nt: TGTGCCAGCAGCTTGTGGGGCGCGGGGACTGAAGCTTTCTTT
v_call: TRBV5-4
j_call: TRBJ1-1
clone_size: .
d_call: .

cdr3_aa: CAPEMGGSSYNEQFF
cdr3_nt: TGTGCCCCGGAGATGGGGGGGAGCTCCTACAATGAGCAGTTCTTC
v_call: TRBV10-3
j_call: TRBJ2-1
clone_size: .
d_call: TRBD2

cdr3_aa: CASSYVGAVYGEQYF
cdr3_nt: TGTGCCAGCAGTTACGTGGGGGCAGTGTATGGCGAGCAGTACTTC
v_call: TRBV6-5
j_call: TRBJ2-7
clone_size: .
d_call: .

cdr3_aa: CASSLAGRVDYQPQHF
cdr3_nt: TGTGCCAGCAGCTTAGCGGGCAGAGTAGATTATCAGCCCCAGCATTTT
v_call: TRBV7-2
j_call: TRBJ1-5
clone_size: once
d_call: .

cdr3_aa: CASSSPMTDAEETQYF
cdr3_nt: TGTGCCAGCAGCTCACCGATGACAGACGCCGAAGAGACCCAGTACTTC
v_call: TRBV7-2
j_call: TRBJ2-5
clone_size: .
d_call: .

cdr3_aa: CASSQEVGGLTNEQFF
cdr3_nt: TGTGCCAGCAGCCAAGAGGTGGGAGGGCTTACCAATGAGCAGTTCTTC
v_call: TRBV4-2
j_call: TRBJ2-1
clone_size: .
d_call: TRBD2

cdr3_aa: CAISLGQDTEAFF
cdr3_nt: TGTGCCATCAGTCTGGGGCAGGACACTGAAGCTTTCTTT
v_call: TRBV10-3
j_call: TRBJ1-1
clone_size: .
d_call: .

cdr3_aa: CASSLALAEGTDTQYF
cdr3_nt: TGCGCCAGCAGCTTGGCCTTAGCGGAAGGCACAGATACGCAGTATTTT
v_call: TRBV5-1
j_call: TRBJ2-3
clone_size: .
d_call: .

cdr3_aa: CATSRALAGGNTQYF
cdr3_nt: TGTGCCACCAGCAGGGCTCTGGCGGGAGGAAATACGCAGTATTTT
v_call: TRBV15
j_call: TRBJ2-3
clone_size: .
d_call: TRBD2

cdr3_aa: CASSVGGALANSPLHF
cdr3_nt: TGTGCCAGCAGTGTGGGGGGGGCGTTGGCTAATTCACCCCTCCACTTT
v_call: TRBV2
j_call: TRBJ1-6
clone_size: .
d_call: .

cdr3_aa: CASSDRGETQYF
cdr3_nt: TGTGCCAGCAGTGACAGGGGCGAGACCCAGTACTTC
v_call: TRBV2
j_call: TRBJ2-5
clone_size: .
d_call: .

cdr3_aa: CASATGSDDEQFF
cdr3_nt: TGTGCCAGCGCAACCGGGTCAGATGATGAGCAGTTCTTC
v_call: TRBV6-5
j_call: TRBJ2-1
clone_size: once
d_call: .

cdr3_aa: CASSLRRAGVDNEQFF
cdr3_nt: TGTGCCAGCAGTTTAAGGCGCGCAGGGGTCGACAATGAGCAGTTCTTC
v_call: TRBV28
j_call: TRBJ2-1
clone_size: .
d_call: .

cdr3_aa: CASSLDPRNEQFF
cdr3_nt: TGTGCCAGCAGCTTAGACCCTAGGAATGAGCAGTTCTTC
v_call: TRBV7-7
j_call: TRBJ2-1
clone_size: .
d_call: .

cdr3_aa: CAWSYRAETQYF
cdr3_nt: TGTGCCTGGAGTTACAGGGCCGAGACCCAGTACTTC
v_call: TRBV30
j_call: TRBJ2-5
clone_size: .
d_call: .

cdr3_aa: CASSLTYRGYGYTF
cdr3_nt: TGTGCCAGCAGCTTAACTTACAGGGGGTATGGCTACACCTTC
v_call: TRBV7-3
j_call: TRBJ1-2
clone_size: once
d_call: TRBD1

cdr3_aa: CASSEEAGAGNTIYF
cdr3_nt: TGTGCCAGCAGTGAAGAGGCAGGGGCTGGAAACACCATATATTTT
v_call: TRBV6-1
j_call: TRBJ1-3
clone_size: many
d_call: .

cdr3_aa: CASSFQGLVDEQYF
cdr3_nt: TGTGCCAGCAGCTTTCAGGGTTTGGTGGACGAGCAGTACTTC
v_call: TRBV5-5
j_call: TRBJ2-7
clone_size: .
d_call: .

cdr3_aa: CASSPAGYEQYF
cdr3_nt: TGTGCCAGCTCACCAGCGGGTTACGAGCAGTACTTC
v_call: TRBV18
j_call: TRBJ2-7
clone_size: once
d_call: .

cdr3_aa: CASSLGGPGELFF
cdr3_nt: TGTGCCAGCAGCTTGGGAGGGCCCGGGGAGCTGTTTTTT
v_call: TRBV5-4
j_call: TRBJ2-2
clone_size: .
d_call: .

cdr3_aa: CPSSVEGATGNEQYF
cdr3_nt: TGTCCCAGCAGCGTAGAGGGGGCGACAGGGAACGAGCAGTACTTC
v_call: TRBV9
j_call: TRBJ2-7
clone_size: .
d_call: TRBD1

cdr3_aa: CAWSLVRTELFF
cdr3_nt: TGTGCCTGGAGTCTAGTAAGGACTGAGCTGTTCTTC
v_call: TRBV30
j_call: TRBJ2-1
clone_size: .
d_call: .

cdr3_aa: CAISESGTTSGNNEQFF
cdr3_nt: TGTGCCATCAGTGAGTCTGGGACGACTAGCGGGAACAATGAGCAGTTCTTC
v_call: TRBV10-3
j_call: TRBJ2-1
clone_size: .
d_call: TRBD2

cdr3_aa: CASSSAGERNEQYF
cdr3_nt: TGTGCCAGCAGTTCAGCAGGGGAACGGAACGAGCAGTACTTC
v_call: TRBV28
j_call: TRBJ2-7
clone_size: .
d_call: .

cdr3_aa: CASSGSGTSNNEQFF
cdr3_nt: TGTGCCAGCAGCGGATCCGGGACTAGCAACAATGAGCAGTTCTTC
v_call: TRBV7-2
j_call: TRBJ2-1
clone_size: .
d_call: TRBD2

cdr3_aa: CASSLDRASTDTQYF
cdr3_nt: TGTGCCAGCAGCTTGGACAGGGCTAGCACAGATACGCAGTATTTT
v_call: TRBV5-4
j_call: TRBJ2-3
clone_size: .
d_call: .

cdr3_aa: CASRRDFSSYNEQFF
cdr3_nt: TGTGCCAGTAGGCGGGACTTTAGCTCCTACAATGAGCAGTTCTTC
v_call: TRBV19
j_call: TRBJ2-1
clone_size: .
d_call: .

cdr3_aa: CASSFGGAGTEAFF
cdr3_nt: TGTGCCAGCAGCTTTGGTGGGGCAGGGACTGAAGCTTTCTTT
v_call: TRBV7-9
j_call: TRBJ1-1
clone_size: .
d_call: .

cdr3_aa: CASSSVGGGTGTGELFF
cdr3_nt: TGTGCCAGCAGCTCTGTAGGAGGTGGGACAGGCACCGGGGAGCTGTTTTTT
v_call: TRBV9
j_call: TRBJ2-2
clone_size: .
d_call: TRBD1